Listed below are T cell receptor beta chains from one sample, sequenced in a study of blood T cell repertoires in COVID-19. Data came from immunoSEQ multiplex PCR; TCRdb stores just in-frame clones and leaves some out. This repertoire shows about 160,000 clones, 80% found once; its top ten account for about 3.4%. Sequencing was done on a sample of PBMCs or T cells enriched from blood (not recorded which). All receptors come from a woman aged 60 to 75 who had recovered from COVID-19. Both conserved end residues are part of each CDR3. Expanded clones are given a class, and other clones once, few, many or no size at all.

CDR3 length	clone size	J gene	V gene	CDR3 protein
15	few	TRBJ1-5	TRBV30	CAWSVDQGPNQPQHF
16	.	TRBJ2-3	TRBV5-1	CASSLLSGASGDTQYF
16	.	TRBJ2-3	TRBV29-1	CSVVERVGSGRDTQYF
18	.	TRBJ2-5	TRBV5-4	CASSFPLTSGGAGETQYF
16	.	TRBJ2-2	TRBV5-4	CASSPGGTGNTGELFF
15	.	TRBJ1-1	TRBV19	CASSTPGGGNTEAFF
15	.	TRBJ2-7	TRBV25-1	CASSEEATPLYEQYF
13	.	TRBJ1-4	TRBV11-2	CASSLDRGGKLFF
12	.	TRBJ2-1	TRBV6-5	CASGGGYNEQFF
16	.	TRBJ2-1	TRBV6-5	CASSYSSTGGGNEQFF
14	.	TRBJ2-7	TRBV19	CASNGSGGSYEQYF
15	.	TRBJ2-2	TRBV4-1	CASSPVERGTGELFF
13	.	TRBJ2-3	TRBV27	CASHGQQQDTQYF